This T cell receptor (beta chain) was profiled in a study of blood T cell repertoires in COVID-19. Turning to the study itself: Some COVID-19 samples were acute and others convalescent; all came from the United States, Italy and Spain.

CDR1 SGHAT and CDR2 FQNNGV come from the germline V gene. There are 15 residues in the CDR3. After removal of 1 base from V and 6 bases from J, the junction contained 4 bases not matched to a gene. In its sample, this clone was seen once. In the authors' workflow: Estimation of nucleated cell counts relied on the amplification of reference gene primers. Some clones are missing from TCRdb's copy, which holds only in-frame ones; the method was immunoSEQ multiplex PCR. Clone size and V and J calls were adopted from that table, with D and trimming inferred from the DNA. The sample carries about 170,000 clones, roughly 70% recorded once.

The chain recombines TRBV11-2 with TRBJ2-1; 9 bases are shared with TRBD2. This TCR came from a woman over 75 with acute or convalescent COVID-19. Input material: peripheral blood. The CDR3 region has the DNA TGTGCCAGCAGCTTAGGCGGGAGGGCCATCAATGAGCAGTTCTTC. Protein sequence: CASSLGGRAINEQFF. Using reference TRBV11-2 and TRBJ2-1 for the parts outside the CDR3, the full variable domain is EAGVAQSPRYKIIEKRQSVAFWCNPISGHATLYWYQQILGQGPKLLIQFQNNGVVDDSQLPKDRFSAERLKGVDSTLKIQPAKLEDSAVYLCASSLGGRAINEQFFGPGTRLTVL.